This entry features one TCR beta chain sequence. Its cognate antigen is unknown. This CDR3 is built from 13 residues. Germline CDR1 reads SGHTA; CDR2 reads FQGTGA. V gave up 5 bases and J gave up 4 bases, with 8 bases separating them. This specimen comes from a study of T cells after posttransplantation cyclophosphamide. Notes on the study in general: Donor-recipient repertoire similarity was low at 1-2 months, rising over year one. TRB clonality was highly associated with recipient CMV seropositivity and reactivation. Blood and skin or GI T cell repertoires showed limited TRB overlap.

The protocol was immunoSEQ multiplex PCR, while the TCRdb copy is restricted to in-frame clones and leaves out a portion. The table has around 20,000 clones, less than 85% seen once. The related graft donor's blood sample was taken on the day of bone marrow donation. V is TRBV7-3 and J is TRBJ2-2; D is undetermined. The material sequenced was memory CD4+ T cells sorted from blood. This TCR was sampled from a man aged 30 to 39 in good health and a related stem cell transplant donor. The CDR3 loop is CASSPRVTGELFF. CDR3 sequence (DNA): TGTGCCAGCAGCCCCCGGGTCACCGGGGAGCTGTTTTTT.